The 28 T cell receptor beta chains reported below all come from one sample, sequenced in a study of blood T cell repertoires in COVID-19. Sequencing used immunoSEQ multiplex PCR; TCRdb keeps in-frame clones, though not all of them. The repertoire holds roughly 700,000 clones, with 75% to 90% as singletons. Sequencing used peripheral blood. These receptors were collected from a woman between 18 and 30 years old with acute or convalescent COVID-19.

This sequence joins TRBV19 and TRBJ2-7; 8 nucleotides match TRBD1. Germline V gives CDR1 LNHDA, CDR2 SQIVND (reference sequence). The V gene end was trimmed by 5 bases and the J gene end by 3 bases; junction bases not matched to a gene: 6. This CDR3 region has 14 residues. CDR3 in amino acids: CASSLLTGGYEQYF. The CDR3, as DNA: TGTGCCAGTAGTCTGCTTACAGGGGGCTACGAGCAGTACTTC. The whole variable domain, filled in from reference TRBV19 and TRBJ2-7, reads DGGITQSPKYLFRKEGQNVTLSCEQNLNHDAMYWYRQDPGQGLRLIYYSQIVNDFQKGDIAEGYSVSREKKESFPLTVTSAQKNPTAFYLCASSLLTGGYEQYFGPGTRLTVT.

This sequence joins TRBV9 and TRBJ2-3, with D possibly being TRBD2 (6 bases). CDR1 and CDR2 (germline): SGDLS, YYNGEE. V lost 7 bases and J 4 bases, leaving 16 bases between the germline ends. The CDR3 contains 14 residues. In DNA, the CDR3 is TGTGCCAGCGCGGGACCAGTGGGCGCAGATACGCAGTATTTT. Its translation: CASAGPVGADTQYF.

V gene TRBV10-3 combines with J gene TRBJ2-2; D gene ambiguous. With 3 bases removed from V and 1 base from J, the gap between germline ends came to 6 bases. Germline lookup yields CDR1 ENHRY and CDR2 SYGVKD. The CDR3 extends over 14 amino acids. The CDR3 protein is CAISDWQNTGELFF. The CDR3 DNA follows: TGTGCCATCAGTGATTGGCAGAACACCGGGGAGCTGTTTTTT.

On this clone: This CDR3 is also generated by other DNA sequences in the sample. The chain is built from TRBV2 and TRBJ1-1; the match to TRBD1 covers 7 bases. The ends lost 6 bases at V and 0 bases at J; junction bases unmatched: 1. This CDR3 has 13 residues. Germline V gene sequence: CDR1 SNHLY, CDR2 FYNNEI. The CDR3 nucleotides are TGTGCCAGCAGCAGGGGGTTGAACACTGAAGCTTTCTTT. It translates to CASSRGLNTEAFF.

CDR3 DNA sequence: TGTGCCAGCAGCTCATATAGCTCTGGAAACACCATATATTTT. Amino acids: CASSSYSSGNTIYF. This sequence joins TRBV9 and TRBJ1-3; no definite D call. The germline V gene encodes CDR1 SGDLS and CDR2 YYNGEE. The CDR3 extends over 14 amino acids. With 4 bases removed from V and 0 bases from J, the gap between germline ends came to 8 bases.

This chain joins TRBV18 and TRBJ2-7; a weak D match, TRBD1 (6 bases). Trimming removed 5 bases at V and 3 bases at J, with 8 bases between. CDR1 and CDR2 from the germline V gene are KGHSH and LQKENI. The CDR3 runs to 12 residues. CDR3 in amino acids: CASSTGFYEQYF. CDR3 nucleotides: TGTGCCAGCTCAACAGGGTTCTACGAGCAGTACTTC. Filled out from reference TRBV18 and TRBJ2-7, the complete variable domain reads NAGVMQNPRHLVRRRGQEARLRCSPMKGHSHVYWYRQLPEEGLKFMVYLQKENIIDESGMPKERFSAEFPKEGPSILRIQQVVRGDSAAYFCASSTGFYEQYFGPGTRLTVT.

The rearrangement joins TRBV5-8 to TRBJ1-1, with TRBD1 identical over 8 bases. V gave up 6 bases and J gave up 5 bases; unmatched junction bases: 15. Germline V lookup: CDR1 SGHTS, CDR2 YDEGEE. The CDR3 has 16 amino acids. Here the CDR3 DNA reads TGTGCCAGCACCGCCCGTCAGGGGGCGAGAGGGACTGAAGCTTTCTTT. It codes for CASTARQGARGTEAFF.

The chain couples TRBV6-5 to TRBJ1-1; the D gene is possibly TRBD1 (6 bases). There are 15 residues in the CDR3. The V and J ends lost 0 bases and 7 bases respectively, with 15 bases between them. Germline V CDR1 and CDR2: MNHEY, SVGAGI. The CDR3 sequence: CASSYSLGRDNEAFF. CDR3 nucleotide sequence: TGTGCCAGCAGTTACTCCCTTGGACGGGACAATGAAGCTTTCTTT.

The rearrangement joins TRBV7-9 to TRBJ1-1; 8 nucleotides line up with TRBD1. With 5 bases clipped from V and 3 bases from J, the junction kept 8 bases outside the gene matches. Per germline, CDR1 SEHNR and CDR2 FQNEAQ (reference sequence). The CDR3 extends over 15 amino acids. CDR3 DNA: TGTGCCAGCAGCCCAGGACAGGGAGGGTACACTGAAGCTTTCTTT. Its translation is CASSPGQGGYTEAFF.

This clone was observed once. This sequence joins TRBV19 and TRBJ1-2; TRBD1 matches at 10 bases. This CDR3 contains 15 residues. V was clipped by 6 bases and J by 4 bases; unmatched bases: 8. Germline CDR1 LNHDA, CDR2 SQIVND (reference sequence). In DNA, the CDR3 is TGTGCCAGTAGACCGGGGGACAGGGGAGCCTATGGCTACACCTTC. This gives the protein CASRPGDRGAYGYTF.

This clone was detected once. The J gene is TRBJ1-3, the V gene TRBV12-5; D not certain. The CDR3 length is 13 residues. CDR1 and CDR2 from the germline V gene are LGHNT and FRNRAP. Deletions cut 1 base from V and 2 bases from J, with 3 bases between. The CDR3 coding sequence is TGTGCTAGTGGTTTGGCAACTGGAAACACCATATATTTT. It is translated as CASGLATGNTIYF.

The chain couples TRBV12-3 or TRBV12-4 to TRBJ2-5; D might be TRBD1 (5 bases). Trimming stripped 3 bases from V and 7 bases from J, with 9 bases between. The length of the CDR3 is 12 residues. DNA for the CDR3: TGTGCCAGCAGTTTGGGGCAGTGGACCCAGTACTTC. It encodes CASSLGQWTQYF.

This sequence joins TRBV30 and TRBJ1-1; D is perhaps TRBD1 (5 bases). Trimming removed 4 bases from V and 1 base from J, with 10 bases in between. The CDR3 runs to 13 residues. Germline CDR1 is GTSNPN and CDR2 is SVGIG (reference sequence). CDR3 nucleotide sequence: TGTGCCTGGATATCGGGGGAGAACACTGAAGCTTTCTTT. Amino acid sequence: CAWISGENTEAFF. The variable domain in full, completed from reference TRBV30 and TRBJ1-1, reads SQTIHQWPATLVQPVGSPLSLECTVEGTSNPNLYWYRQAAGRGLQLLFYSVGIGQISSEVPQNLSASRPQDRQFILSSKKLLLSDSGFYLCAWISGENTEAFFGQGTRLTVV.

The genes are TRBV3-1 (or the pseudogene TRBV3-2) and TRBJ2-3; weak D call: TRBD2 (5 bases). This CDR3 region has 17 residues. With 1 base removed from V and 0 bases from J, the gap between germline ends came to 14 bases. CDR1 is LGHDT and CDR2 is YNNKEL in the germline V gene (reference sequence). CDR3 coding DNA: TGTGCCAGCAGCCAAGGGCGGGTTGGACGGAGCACAGATACGCAGTATTTT. Translated, it gives CASSQGRVGRSTDTQYF.

This clone came up once. The chain has TRBV11-1 and TRBJ1-2; unclear D gene. The CDR3 loop spans 14 amino acids. The germline V gene has CDR1 SGHAT and CDR2 FQDESV (reference sequence). V was clipped by 1 base and J by 1 base, with 7 bases between them. The CDR3 sequence is CASSLGPNNYGYTF. CDR3 in DNA: TGTGCCAGCAGCTTAGGGCCCAATAACTATGGCTACACCTTC.

This clone was seen just once. The rearrangement links TRBV11-3 to TRBJ1-2, with 11 bases matching TRBD1. Per the germline V gene, CDR1 is SGHNT and CDR2 is YENEEA. CDR3 length equals 16 residues. V lost 5 bases to trimming and J lost 4 bases; unmatched junction nucleotides: 9. The CDR3 here is CASSQRGDRGAYGYTF. CDR3 in DNA: TGTGCCAGCAGCCAAAGAGGGGACAGGGGGGCCTATGGCTACACCTTC.

The chain links TRBV4-3 to TRBJ1-2; D call uncertain. Germline V gene sequence: CDR1 LGHNA, CDR2 YSLEER. V lost 0 bases and J 4 bases, leaving 9 bases between the germline ends. This CDR3 region has 14 residues. The CDR3 protein is CASSQETDFYGYTF. In nucleotides, the CDR3 is TGCGCCAGCAGCCAAGAGACGGACTTCTATGGCTACACCTTC.

This chain joins TRBV9 and TRBJ1-6, with 9 bases matching TRBD1. V shed 4 bases, J shed 15 bases, and the junction held 5 bases outside the gene matches. This CDR3 comprises 12 residues. Germline V gene sequence: CDR1 SGDLS, CDR2 YYNGEE. In DNA form, the CDR3 reads TGTGCCAGCAGCACCCCGGACAGGGGCCTCCACTTT. This encodes CASSTPDRGLHF.

This clone appeared a single time. The DNA of the CDR3 is TGTGCCAGCAGCTCTGACAGGGGGAGCTACACCTTC. Protein: CASSSDRGSYTF. This sequence joins TRBV2 and TRBJ1-2, with TRBD1 identical over 9 bases. This CDR3 region has 12 residues. Per the germline V gene, CDR1 is SNHLY and CDR2 is FYNNEI. The J segment lost 9 bases and the V segment lost 6 bases, leaving 5 bases of the junction unmatched.

This clone was recorded only once. This rearrangement joins TRBV9 to TRBJ1-2; 9 positions agree with TRBD1. The germline V gene encodes CDR1 SGDLS and CDR2 YYNGEE. The ends lost 0 bases at V and 5 bases at J; junction bases unmatched: 5. The CDR3 sequence is 15 residues long. The CDR3 region has the DNA TGTGCCAGCAGCGTAGACCTTGGGACAGGGTATGGCTACACCTTC. Protein product: CASSVDLGTGYGYTF.

The chain is built from TRBV6-6 and TRBJ1-3; unclear D gene. The CDR3 loop spans 11 amino acids. Germline V lookup: CDR1 MNHNY, CDR2 SVGAGI (reference sequence). The ends were cut back, 3 bases at V and 8 bases at J, with 5 bases in the middle. The CDR3 region has the DNA TGTGCCAGCAGTTATGTCGACACCATATATTTT. This gives the protein CASSYVDTIYF.

The genes are TRBV9 and TRBJ2-3, with 7 nucleotides matching TRBD2. The J segment lost 1 base and the V segment lost 4 bases, leaving 9 bases of the junction unmatched. Germline V gene lookup returns CDR1 SGDLS and CDR2 YYNGEE. The CDR3 extends over 16 amino acids. CDR3 sequence reads: CASSTPREGGTDTQYF. The DNA for the CDR3 is TGTGCCAGCAGCACACCTAGGGAGGGAGGCACAGATACGCAGTATTTT.

The chain joins TRBV6-4 to TRBJ1-5; 9 nucleotides line up with TRBD1. Looked up from germline, CDR1 is MRHNA and CDR2 is SNTAGT. The trim removed 0 bases at V and 7 bases at J, leaving 4 bases unmatched. The CDR3 loop spans 15 amino acids. The CDR3 DNA reads TGTGCCAGCAGTGACTCGAGACAGGGGGGCCAGCCCCAGCATTTT. It encodes CASSDSRQGGQPQHF.

The J gene is TRBJ1-5, the V gene TRBV27; unclear D gene. CDR3 size: 15 residues. CDR1 is MNHEY, CDR2 SMNVEV, per germline (reference sequence). Trimming left V 5 bases short and J 0 bases short, with 11 bases between. The DNA for the CDR3 is TGTGCCAGCAGTACAACAAATTATAGCAATCAGCCCCAGCATTTT. It codes for CASSTTNYSNQPQHF.

CDR3 DNA: TGTGCCAGCAGCCAAGTGGGGGAGAGGGACAGGGACGACTATGGCTACACCTTC. This codes for CASSQVGERDRDDYGYTF. The J gene is TRBJ1-2, the V gene TRBV14, with TRBD1 matching over 9 bases. CDR3 length equals 18 residues. J gave up 3 bases and V 1 base, and 12 bases lay outside the gene matches. Germline loops: CDR1 SGHDN, CDR2 FVKESK.

CDR3 coding DNA: TGTGCCAGCGTTCTAGGGGTTTTGGGCACTGAAGCTTTCTTT. Protein product: CASVLGVLGTEAFF. This sequence joins TRBV5-6 and TRBJ1-1; TRBD1 is a possible D gene (5 bases). The CDR3 sequence is 14 residues long. V gave up 7 bases and J gave up 4 bases, with 17 bases separating them. Germline CDR1 reads SGHDT; CDR2 reads YYEEEE.

There are a few counts of this clone. This rearrangement joins TRBV7-9 to TRBJ2-2, with TRBD2 matching over 7 bases. The CDR3 has 16 residues. With 1 base clipped from V and 3 bases from J, the junction kept 5 bases outside the gene matches. Germline V gives CDR1 SEHNR, CDR2 FQNEAQ (reference sequence). CDR3 sequence: CASSLEGGPYTGELFF. Written as DNA, the CDR3 is TGTGCCAGCAGCTTAGAGGGAGGGCCCTACACCGGGGAGCTGTTTTTT.

The chain combines TRBV24-1 with TRBJ2-3; 7 bases fit TRBD2. This CDR3 contains 15 residues. The V segment lost 10 bases and the J segment 2 bases; nucleotides outside the gene matches: 11. CDR1 is KGHDR, CDR2 SFDVKD, per germline. CDR3 amino acids: CATSPSAGATDTQYF. The CDR3 DNA is TGTGCCACTTCGCCTTCCGCGGGAGCCACAGATACGCAGTATTTT.